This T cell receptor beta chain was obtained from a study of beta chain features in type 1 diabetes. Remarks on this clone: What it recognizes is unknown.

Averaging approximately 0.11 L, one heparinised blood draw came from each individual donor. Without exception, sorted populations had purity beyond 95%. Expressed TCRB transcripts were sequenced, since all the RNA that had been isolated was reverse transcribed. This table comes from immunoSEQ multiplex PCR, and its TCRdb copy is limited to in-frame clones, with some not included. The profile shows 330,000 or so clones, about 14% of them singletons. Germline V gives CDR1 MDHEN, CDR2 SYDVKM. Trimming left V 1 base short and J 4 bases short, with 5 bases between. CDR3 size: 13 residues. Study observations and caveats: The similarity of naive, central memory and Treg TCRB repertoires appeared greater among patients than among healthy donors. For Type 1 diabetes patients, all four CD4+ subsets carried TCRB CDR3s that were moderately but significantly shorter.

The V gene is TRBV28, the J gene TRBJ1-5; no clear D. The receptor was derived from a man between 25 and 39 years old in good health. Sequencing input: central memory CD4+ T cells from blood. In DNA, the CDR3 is TGTGCCAGCAGTTTATTAGAGAATCAGCCCCAGCATTTT. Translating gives CASSLLENQPQHF.